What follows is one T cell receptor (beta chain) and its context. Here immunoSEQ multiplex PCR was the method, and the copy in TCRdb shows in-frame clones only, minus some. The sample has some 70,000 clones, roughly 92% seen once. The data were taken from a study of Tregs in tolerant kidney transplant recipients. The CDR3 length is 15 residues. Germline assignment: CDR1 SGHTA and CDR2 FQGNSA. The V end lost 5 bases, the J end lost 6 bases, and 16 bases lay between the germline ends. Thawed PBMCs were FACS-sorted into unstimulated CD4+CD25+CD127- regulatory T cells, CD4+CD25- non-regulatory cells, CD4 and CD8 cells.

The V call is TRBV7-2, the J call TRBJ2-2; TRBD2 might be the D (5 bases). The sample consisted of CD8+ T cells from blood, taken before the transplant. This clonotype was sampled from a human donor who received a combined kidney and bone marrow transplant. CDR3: CASSPLPGKAGELFF. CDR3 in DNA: TGTGCCAGCAGCCCTCTCCCGGGGAAGGCCGGGGAGCTGTTTTTT.